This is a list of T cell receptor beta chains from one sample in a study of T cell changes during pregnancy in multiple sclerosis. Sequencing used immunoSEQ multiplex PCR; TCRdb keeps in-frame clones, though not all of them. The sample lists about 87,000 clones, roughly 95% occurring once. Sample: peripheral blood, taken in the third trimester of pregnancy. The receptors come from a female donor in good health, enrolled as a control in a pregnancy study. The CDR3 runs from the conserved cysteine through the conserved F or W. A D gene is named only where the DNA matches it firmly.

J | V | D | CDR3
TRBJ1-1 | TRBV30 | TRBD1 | CACSDRSKRGAFF
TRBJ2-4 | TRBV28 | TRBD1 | CASSYTATGYGNIQYF
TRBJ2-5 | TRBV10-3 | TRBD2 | CAISEMGEGQETQYF
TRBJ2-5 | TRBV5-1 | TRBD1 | CASSLEDRQETQYF
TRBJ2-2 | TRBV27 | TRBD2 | CASSLSSGINTGELFF
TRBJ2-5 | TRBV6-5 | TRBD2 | CASSRIAGGQETQYF
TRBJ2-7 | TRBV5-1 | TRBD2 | CASSPAGRGAYEQYF
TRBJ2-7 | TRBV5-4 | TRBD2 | CASSQETSGSYEQYF
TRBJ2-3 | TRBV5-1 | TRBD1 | CASDGDRVGSPPDTQYF
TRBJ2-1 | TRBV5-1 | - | CASSLLVEARPNEQFF
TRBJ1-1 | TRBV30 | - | CAWRRTDNTEAFF
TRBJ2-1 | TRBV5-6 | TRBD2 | CASSLGTSKQFF
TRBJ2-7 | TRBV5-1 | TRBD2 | CASSLTGTSGSWGQYF
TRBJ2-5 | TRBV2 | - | CASSPERYQETQYF
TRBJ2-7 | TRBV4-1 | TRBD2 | CASSQDSSGSLGEYF
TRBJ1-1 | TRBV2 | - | CASSPQVGMNTEAFF
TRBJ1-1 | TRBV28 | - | CASRRRSIGALNTEAFF
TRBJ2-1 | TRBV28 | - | CASSLFLDYNEQFF
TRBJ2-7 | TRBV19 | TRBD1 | CASSYGQGVEQYF
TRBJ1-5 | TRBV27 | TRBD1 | CASSPSDRGINQPQHF
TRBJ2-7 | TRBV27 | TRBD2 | CASRLAGGGDEQYF
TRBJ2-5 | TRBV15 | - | CATSRANSETQYF
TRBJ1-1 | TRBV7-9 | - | CASSLGEVGSSAEAFF
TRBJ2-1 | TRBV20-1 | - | CSARDSNEQFF
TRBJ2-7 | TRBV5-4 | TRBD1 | CASRSGQGASYEQYF
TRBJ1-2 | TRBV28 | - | CASSSLLEGGHYGYTF
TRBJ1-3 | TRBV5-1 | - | CASSDSPIVGNTIYF
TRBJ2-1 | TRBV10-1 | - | CAGDWGYNEQFF
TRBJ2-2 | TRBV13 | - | CASSLAGRIYTGELFF
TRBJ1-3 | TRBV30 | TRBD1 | CAWSVGDRGRYTIYF